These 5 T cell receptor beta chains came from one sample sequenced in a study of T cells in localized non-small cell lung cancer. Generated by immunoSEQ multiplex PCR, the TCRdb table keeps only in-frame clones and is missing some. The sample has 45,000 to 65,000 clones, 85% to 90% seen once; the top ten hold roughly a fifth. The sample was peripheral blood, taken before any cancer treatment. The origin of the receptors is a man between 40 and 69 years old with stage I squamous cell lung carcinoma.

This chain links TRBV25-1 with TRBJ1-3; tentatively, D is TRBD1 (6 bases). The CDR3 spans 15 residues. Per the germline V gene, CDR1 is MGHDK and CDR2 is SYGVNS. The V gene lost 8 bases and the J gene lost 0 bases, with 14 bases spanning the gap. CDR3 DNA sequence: TGTGCCAGCGGCGGGGGCTCGGTCTCTGGAAACACCATATATTTT. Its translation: CASGGGSVSGNTIYF.

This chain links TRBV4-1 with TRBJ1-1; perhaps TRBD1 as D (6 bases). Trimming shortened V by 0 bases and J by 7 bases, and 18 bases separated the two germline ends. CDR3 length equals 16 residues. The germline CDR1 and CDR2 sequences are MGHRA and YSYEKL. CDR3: CASSQEERRVTGEAFF. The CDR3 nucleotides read TGCGCCAGCAGCCAAGAAGAGAGGCGGGTGACAGGTGAAGCTTTCTTT.

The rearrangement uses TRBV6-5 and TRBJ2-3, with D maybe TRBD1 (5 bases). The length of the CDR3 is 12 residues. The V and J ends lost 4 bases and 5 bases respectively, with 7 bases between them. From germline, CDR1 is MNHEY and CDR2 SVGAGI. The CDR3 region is CASSSQGDTQYF. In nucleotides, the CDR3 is TGTGCCAGCAGTTCTCAGGGAGATACGCAGTATTTT.

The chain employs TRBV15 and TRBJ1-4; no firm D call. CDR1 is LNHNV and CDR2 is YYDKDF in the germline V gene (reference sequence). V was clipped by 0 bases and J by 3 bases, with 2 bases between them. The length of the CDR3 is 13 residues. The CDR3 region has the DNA TGTGCCACCAGCAGAGATGCTAATGAAAAACTGTTTTTT. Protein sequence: CATSRDANEKLFF. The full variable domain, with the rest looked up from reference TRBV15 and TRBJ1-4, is DAMVIQNPRYQVTQFGKPVTLSCSQTLNHNVMYWYQQKSSQAPKLLFHYYDKDFNNEADTPDNFQSRRPNTSFCFLDIRSPGLGDTAMYLCATSRDANEKLFFGSGTQLSVL.

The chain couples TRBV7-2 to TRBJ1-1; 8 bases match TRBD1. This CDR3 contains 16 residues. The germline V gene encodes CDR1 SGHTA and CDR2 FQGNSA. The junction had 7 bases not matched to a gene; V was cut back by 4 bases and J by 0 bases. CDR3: CASSSYRGELNTEAFF. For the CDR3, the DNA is TGTGCCAGCAGCTCCTACAGGGGGGAACTGAACACTGAAGCTTTCTTT.